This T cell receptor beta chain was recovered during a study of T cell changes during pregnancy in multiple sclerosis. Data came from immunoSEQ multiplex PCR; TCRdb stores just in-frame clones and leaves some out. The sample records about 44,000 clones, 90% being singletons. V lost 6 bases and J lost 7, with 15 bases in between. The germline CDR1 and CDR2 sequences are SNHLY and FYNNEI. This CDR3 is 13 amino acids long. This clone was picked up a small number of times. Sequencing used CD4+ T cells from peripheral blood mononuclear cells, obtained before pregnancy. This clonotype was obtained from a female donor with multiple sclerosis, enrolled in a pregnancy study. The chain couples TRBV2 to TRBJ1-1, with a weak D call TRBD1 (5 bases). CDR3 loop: CASRKDSQGEAFF. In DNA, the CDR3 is TGTGCCAGCAGAAAAGACAGCCAAGGTGAAGCTTTCTTT.